These T cell receptor beta chains were read from a single sample in a study of cytomegalovirus exposure and HLA in healthy donors. Clones were sequenced by immunoSEQ multiplex PCR, and TCRdb holds only the in-frame ones, with some missing. The table shows fewer than 150,000 clones, with 60% to 80% occurring only once. The material sequenced was PBMCs. Receptor source: a woman in her thirties in good health and CMV-seropositive. The CDR3 runs from the conserved cysteine through the conserved F or W. A D gene is named only where the DNA matches it firmly. Clone size is given for some rows only: seen once, a few or many times, or a class if the clone is expanded.

.,.,TRBV19,TRBJ2-1,TGTGCCAGTAGGACAGATAAGTATGAGCAGTTCTTC,CASRTDKYEQFF
.,.,TRBV6-5,TRBJ2-7,TGTGCCAGCAGACGGGGCTCCTACGAGCAGTACTTC,CASRRGSYEQYF
.,.,TRBV19,TRBJ2-1,TGTGCCAGTACGAACAGGGAAGGGGGCAATGAGCAGTTCTTC,CASTNREGGNEQFF
once,.,TRBV7-2,TRBJ2-1,TGTGCCAGCAGCCCTAGGGGGGGGTGGGATGAGCAGTTCTTC,CASSPRGGWDEQFF
.,.,TRBV27,TRBJ1-1,TGTGCCAGCAGTTTCGTCCATTTACCGGGCACTGAAGCTTTCTTT,CASSFVHLPGTEAFF
few,TRBD1,TRBV30,TRBJ2-5,TGTGCCTGGAGTCGCGCCCAGGGGGCAAAAGGGGGAGAGACCCAGTACTTC,CAWSRAQGAKGGETQYF
.,TRBD2,TRBV9,TRBJ2-2,TGTGCCAGCAGCGTAGGCCTAGCGGGTTGGACCGGGGAGCTGTTTTTT,CASSVGLAGWTGELFF
.,.,TRBV19,TRBJ1-1,TGTGCCAGTAGTGCCACCAGGGATACTGAAGCTTTCTTT,CASSATRDTEAFF
.,.,TRBV19,TRBJ1-2,TGTGCCAGTAGACCCCAGGGTCTCGGGGGCTACACCTTC,CASRPQGLGGYTF
.,.,TRBV6-1,TRBJ1-2,TGTGCCAGCAGTGAACGCGGTACCTCTAACTATGGCTACACCTTC,CASSERGTSNYGYTF
.,.,TRBV5-4,TRBJ1-2,TGTGCCAGCAGCCGGATAAGTGGGGCAGGGAACTATGGCTACACCTTC,CASSRISGAGNYGYTF
.,TRBD2,TRBV6-4,TRBJ2-4,TGTGCCAGCAGTCATAAGCGGGAGGGCCTTCCCCAAAAAGGAAACATTCAGTACTTC,CASSHKREGLPQKGNIQYF
.,.,TRBV10-1,TRBJ1-1,TGCGCCAGCGCGACCCTGGGGCCTGAAGCTTTCTTT,CASATLGPEAFF
.,.,TRBV6-4,TRBJ1-1,TGTGCCAGCAGTGCCGGAGGGGATGCCGTTGAAGCTTTCTTT,CASSAGGDAVEAFF
.,TRBD1,TRBV2,TRBJ2-7,TGTGCCAGCAGTCAACCCGGGGGACAGGGGTTTTTTTCCTACGAGCAGTACTTC,CASSQPGGQGFFSYEQYF
.,TRBD1,TRBV10-3,TRBJ1-2,TGTGCCATCAGTGAGTCGAGGCCTACAGGGGAGGAATATGGCTACACCTTC,CAISESRPTGEEYGYTF
.,.,TRBV25-1,TRBJ2-1,TGTGCCAGCAGTGAATCGGTCCTAGCAGGGGCTAAGCAGTTCTTC,CASSESVLAGAKQFF
.,.,TRBV6-1,TRBJ1-1,TGTGCCAGCAGAACAGGGAGGAACACTGAAGCTTTCTTT,CASRTGRNTEAFF
.,.,TRBV27,TRBJ2-1,TGTGCCAGCAGTCCCCACGTGGGGGGTGGGAACAATGAGCAGTTCTTC,CASSPHVGGGNNEQFF
.,.,TRBV2,TRBJ2-5,TGTGCCAGCAGCCCCCAAGAGGCCCAGTACTTC,CASSPQEAQYF
.,TRBD2,TRBV7-3,TRBJ2-3,TGTGCCAGCAGCTTATTAGCGGGAGATACGCAGTATTTT,CASSLLAGDTQYF
.,TRBD1,TRBV5-1,TRBJ2-7,TGCGCCAGCAGTTACGCCGGGACAGGGTACGAGCAGTACTTC,CASSYAGTGYEQYF
.,TRBD1,TRBV11-2,TRBJ1-2,TGTGCCAGCAGCTTAACCGGGACAGGTGGAAACTATGGCTACACCTTC,CASSLTGTGGNYGYTF
once,.,TRBV4-2,TRBJ1-1,TGTGCCAGCAGCCAACAACAGGGTTACACTGAAGCTTTCTTT,CASSQQQGYTEAFF
.,.,TRBV4-1,TRBJ2-7,TGCGCCAGCAGCCAAGATTTAGTGCCAAAACCACTCTACGAGCAGTACTTC,CASSQDLVPKPLYEQYF
.,TRBD1,TRBV29-1,TRBJ2-5,TGCAGCGTCATACAGGGGCACCAAGAGACCCAGTACTTC,CSVIQGHQETQYF
once,TRBD1,TRBV18,TRBJ1-1,TGTGCCAGCTCATACGGACAGGGAGAAGCTTTCTTT,CASSYGQGEAFF
.,TRBD2,TRBV6-1,TRBJ2-5,TGTGCCAGCAGTGAACTATCCCCCCCGGGAGGACGGATAGAAGAGACCCAGTACTTC,CASSELSPPGGRIEETQYF
.,.,TRBV6-5,TRBJ1-2,TGTGCCAGCAGTTACCACAGGGACCGGGATAACTATGGCTACACCTTC,CASSYHRDRDNYGYTF
.,.,TRBV27,TRBJ1-2,TGTGCCAGCAGTCTTCGACAGAGTCTTGGCTACACCTTC,CASSLRQSLGYTF
.,.,TRBV25-1,TRBJ1-1,TGTGCCAGCGCAAGGGGGTATGAAGCTTTCTTT,CASARGYEAFF
.,.,TRBV9,TRBJ2-1,TGTGCCAGCAGCCCCCACCCCGGGACAGAGCAGTTCTTC,CASSPHPGTEQFF
.,TRBD2,TRBV5-1,TRBJ2-4,TGCGCCAGCAGCCTAGCGGGGCAGGTGGACAAAAACATTCAGTACTTC,CASSLAGQVDKNIQYF
.,TRBD2,TRBV12-5,TRBJ2-7,TGTGCTAGTGCCTGGCTAGCGGACCCCTACGAGCAGTACTTC,CASAWLADPYEQYF
.,.,TRBV5-4,TRBJ2-1,TGTGCCAGCAGCTTGGCGGCACAGGGAACCGATGAGCAGTTCTTC,CASSLAAQGTDEQFF
.,TRBD1,TRBV19,TRBJ1-1,TGTGCCAGTAATCTTGGGACAGCGAACACTGAAGCTTTCTTT,CASNLGTANTEAFF
.,TRBD2,TRBV5-1,TRBJ2-4,TGCGCCAGCAGCTCGGGTCGGGGGGATAATCAGTACTTC,CASSSGRGDNQYF
.,TRBD2,TRBV6-5,TRBJ2-7,TGTGCCAGCAGTCCCCGCCTAGCGGGAGTTTGGGAGCAGTACTTC,CASSPRLAGVWEQYF
.,TRBD2,TRBV30,TRBJ2-7,TGTGCCTGGAGTGCCCCCAGGCTAGCGGGGGGGCGAAGCGAGCAGTACTTC,CAWSAPRLAGGRSEQYF
.,.,TRBV10-3,TRBJ2-1,TGTGCCATGGCAGGGGCGACCCTTGATGAGCAGTTCTTC,CAMAGATLDEQFF
once,.,TRBV2,TRBJ1-5,TGTGCCAGCAGCGTGGTCTCCCTATATAGCAATCAGCCCCAGCATTTT,CASSVVSLYSNQPQHF
.,TRBD2,TRBV5-6,TRBJ2-3,TGTGCCAGCAGCTTGCCTAGCGGGGGGCAAAGCACAGATACGCAGTATTTT,CASSLPSGGQSTDTQYF
.,TRBD2,TRBV30,TRBJ2-7,TGTGCTGGAGGCGGGGGAAGCTACGAGCAGTACTTC,CAGGGGSYEQYF
.,.,TRBV5-1,TRBJ1-2,TGCGCCAGCAGCTTGGGGACCCAGGGGAGTAACTATGGCTACACCTTC,CASSLGTQGSNYGYTF
.,.,TRBV29-1,TRBJ2-3,TGCAGCGTTCTTTGGCAGAGCACAGATACGCAGTATTTT,CSVLWQSTDTQYF
few,TRBD2,TRBV13,TRBJ2-3,TGTGCCAGCAGCGCCGGGACTAGCGGTAGCACAGATACGCAGTATTTT,CASSAGTSGSTDTQYF
.,TRBD1,TRBV6-6,TRBJ1-3,TGTGCCGCAGAGGGGACAGGGGTGGAAAACACCATATATTTT,CAAEGTGVENTIYF
.,TRBD1,TRBV5-1,TRBJ2-5,TGCGCCAGCAGCTTACTTAGGGGGCTGGAGACCCAGTACTTC,CASSLLRGLETQYF
few,.,TRBV7-3,TRBJ2-2,TGTGCCAGCAGCACTCCAATGATAGCCGGGGAGCTGTTTTTT,CASSTPMIAGELFF